This T cell receptor (beta chain) was observed in a study of T cells of healthy individuals. The ends lost 5 bases at V and 5 bases at J; junction bases unmatched: 4. Germline V CDR1 and CDR2: SGHTA, FQGTGA. There are 13 residues in the CDR3. This clonotype showed up many times. MiXCR, applied by TCRdb to the 5' RACE reads, yields one record per CDR3 protein. The table shows about 82,000 distinct CDR3 sequences, with approximately 5.4% occurring only once. The clonotype originates from a female donor in good health. The chain employs TRBV7-3 and TRBJ1-1; 8 positions agree with TRBD1. The CDR3 region is CASSRTGRTEAFF. As DNA, the CDR3 is TGTGCCAGCAGCAGGACAGGGCGGACTGAAGCTTTCTTT.